Sequencing of this TCR beta chain was carried out in a study of T cells in narcolepsy (dated 2018 in TCRdb). Turning to the overall study: Patients with narcolepsy type 1 or type 2 (NT1, NT2) were enrolled in the study together with healthy control donors. The study sought autoreactive T cells targeting hypocretin neuron self-antigens (hypocretin, TRIB2) in narcolepsy patients, using TCR Vbeta sequencing to track clonotypes in blood and CSF. Summary of the overall study and its limitations: Patients and controls had comparable numbers of sequenced blood memory CD4+ clonotypes, averaging about 39,000 and 30,000, respectively. HCRT-specific and TRIB2-specific autoreactive clonotypes were highlighted in plots that compared CD4+ T cell clonotypes in CSF versus blood from the same patient. Certain blood memory CD4+ repertoires from patients and controls had no sequences that matched autoreactive T cell clones. Autoreactive clonotypes were reported to be detected serially in the blood of the same patients and of different patients, but not in the blood of healthy controls.

A distance of 15 bases separates the germline ends of V and J, which lose 0 bases and 10 bases respectively. The germline V gene supplies CDR1 LGHNA and CDR2 YSLEER. Counted from cysteine to phenylalanine, this CDR3 has 14 amino acids. Here the CDR3 DNA is all that survives: 42 bases in frame from base 1. This clone showed up just once. What this receptor recognizes is not known. No base quality values were provided; no much bigger clone lies one nucleotide off. For TCR Vbeta sequencing, memory CD4+ T cells were sorted ex vivo from the peripheral blood of narcolepsy patients and healthy controls. The library was generated by the immunoSEQ multiplex PCR assay. TCRdb retrieved this table from immuneACCESS and kept in-frame rearrangements only. Not all clones are present; in checked studies, unresolved V genes account for under half, and no reason is known for the remainder. Present in this sample are tens of thousands of clones, more than 65% of which were seen just once. Jointly, the top ten make up 6.6% of the sample.

This sequence uses TRBV4-3 and TRBJ1-1, with TRBD1 tentatively as D gene (5 bases match). What was sequenced was memory (CD45RA-) CD4+ T cells from blood. The cell subset or site label for this specimen denotes: memory T cells sorted ex vivo from peripheral blood. The sequence was obtained from a human donor in good health. The CDR3 sequence is CASSQDGRGFGAFF. The DNA sequence is TGCGCCAGCAGCCAAGACGGGCGGGGGTTTGGAGCTTTCTTT.